The T cell receptor beta chain under discussion was sequenced for a study of T cell changes during pregnancy in multiple sclerosis. Assay: immunoSEQ multiplex PCR; the TCRdb copy retains only in-frame clones and omits some. Here the sample spans 55,000 to 65,000 clones, over 90% being singletons. The germline V gene encodes CDR1 SGDLS and CDR2 YYNGEE. The CDR3 length is 14 residues. Trimming removed 1 base from V and 7 bases from J, with 11 bases in between. This TCR came from a female donor with multiple sclerosis, enrolled in a pregnancy study. The sample here was peripheral blood, taken in the first trimester of pregnancy. The rearrangement links TRBV9 to TRBJ2-2; D is perhaps TRBD2 (7 bases). This CDR3 is CASSVRGAGGELFF. The DNA of the CDR3 is TGTGCCAGCAGCGTACGGGGGGCGGGCGGGGAGCTGTTTTTT. Supplemented by reference TRBV9 and TRBJ2-2, the full variable domain reads DSGVTQTPKHLITATGQRVTLRCSPRSGDLSVYWYQQSLDQGLQFLIQYYNGEERAKGNILERFSAQQFPDLHSELNLSSLELGDSALYFCASSVRGAGGELFFGEGSRLTVL.